This T cell receptor (beta chain) derives from a study of response to subunit inactivated influenza vaccine. Notes on the study in general: After each seasonal influenza vaccination, few new T cells are recruited, the authors suggested.

TCRdb used MiXCR to reprocess the RT-PCR reads, holding one entry per CDR3 protein. Among about 540,000 distinct CDR3 sequences listed, roughly a quarter were seen once. This CDR3 comprises 17 residues. The J segment lost 5 bases and the V segment lost 4 bases, leaving 15 bases of the junction unmatched. CDR1 and CDR2 from the germline V gene are SQVTM and ANQGSEA. This clonotype was found a few times. Its target is unknown. These same records also appear under a second study, on T cells expressing NK-cell markers. That study adds: cDNA encoding TCR beta was synthesized via 5'RACE template switching incorporating UMIs. Each TCR beta repertoire originated in sorted T cells that were CD3+CD56+NKG2C+, CD3+CD56+NKG2C- or CD3+CD56-NKG2C+. In several experiments, sorting was restricted to alpha-beta TCR T cells by an anti-gamma-delta TCR antibody. Similarly, these clonotypes led the CD3+CD56-NKG2C+ fraction as well in a handful of donors.

The chain couples TRBV29-1 to TRBJ2-1; 9 bases are a match to TRBD2. The sample consisted of CD4+ T cells sorted from PBMCs, taken 12 days after vaccination. The origin of this receptor is a man in his forties or fifties who received an inactivated influenza vaccine. The CDR3, as DNA: TGCAGCGTTGGATTCGGCGGGGGGGCGATACAAAACAATGAGCAGTTCTTC. Residues: CSVGFGGGAIQNNEQFF.